The source of this T cell receptor beta chain is a study of post-analysis software for immune sequencing data. This clonotype was detected only once. Its antigen remains unknown. The authors incorporated unique molecular identifiers into the TCR beta cDNA libraries. In TCRdb, the PCR reads were re-called with MiXCR into one record per CDR3 protein. The sample consists of 800,000 to 950,000 distinct CDR3 sequences, roughly 50% of them appearing once. CDR1 is MRHNA and CDR2 is SNTAGT in the germline V gene. The CDR3 consists of 16 residues. Overall study findings and caveats: Versus controls, multiple sclerosis patients showed significantly lower diversity (normalized Chao1). Roughly five TRBV segments appeared more often in patients than in controls, and TRBV5-6, TRBV5-1 and TRBV20-1 were among these.

Sequenced sample: blood. This clonotype originated in a girl between 5 and 17 years old with multiple sclerosis. The V call is TRBV6-4, the J call TRBJ2-5; the match to TRBD2 covers 12 bases. The DNA matches TRBJ2-7 better at its end, which makes the J call doubtful. Here the CDR3 reads CASRKGLAGLFCEQYF. Here the CDR3 DNA reads TGTGCCAGCAGAAAAGGACTAGCGGGATTGTTCTGCGAGCAGTACTTC.